This TCR beta chain was observed in a study of T cell changes during pregnancy in multiple sclerosis. Trimming shortened V by 0 bases and J by 5 bases, and 14 bases separated the two germline ends. This CDR3 is built from 16 residues. Germline-derived CDR1 and CDR2 are MGHRA and YSYEKL. Repertoires were generated with immunoSEQ multiplex PCR, while TCRdb's copy carries only in-frame clones and drops some. This table holds 70,000 or so clones, 91% found once. Specimen: peripheral blood, collected in the third trimester of pregnancy. The sequence was obtained from a female donor in good health, enrolled as a control in a pregnancy study. The chain couples TRBV4-1 to TRBJ1-5, with D possibly being TRBD1 (6 bases). CDR3 sequence (DNA): TGCGCCAGCAGCCAAGATAGGGGCCAGGGGCATCAGCCCCAGCATTTT. Protein: CASSQDRGQGHQPQHF.